This TCR beta chain was found in a study of blood T cells in healthy people across ages. Background on the study: About one barcoded beta molecule per two T cells came from capture by template switching.

Germline CDR1 is SGHAT and CDR2 is FQNNGV. The CDR3 covers 15 residues. V lost 1 base to trimming and J lost 1 base, with 8 bases between them. Through a sample-barcoded 5' primer and a J-beta primer mix, a second PCR was run for 7 to 11 cycles. CDR3-containing paired-end reads numbering at least 3 million came from each sample. One entry per CDR3 protein results from TCRdb running MiXCR on the 5' RACE reads. The sample holds roughly 640,000 distinct CDR3 sequences; about 28% are singletons and the top ten take approximately 14%. This clonotype came up a few times. The sequenced sample consisted of blood. The chain couples TRBV11-2 to TRBJ1-5; D is perhaps TRBD1 (6 bases). The receptor comes from a woman aged 80 or over in good health. The DNA of the CDR3 is TGTGCCAGCAGCTTAGCAGGGGAGAGCAATCAGCCCCAGCATTTT. Its translation is CASSLAGESNQPQHF.